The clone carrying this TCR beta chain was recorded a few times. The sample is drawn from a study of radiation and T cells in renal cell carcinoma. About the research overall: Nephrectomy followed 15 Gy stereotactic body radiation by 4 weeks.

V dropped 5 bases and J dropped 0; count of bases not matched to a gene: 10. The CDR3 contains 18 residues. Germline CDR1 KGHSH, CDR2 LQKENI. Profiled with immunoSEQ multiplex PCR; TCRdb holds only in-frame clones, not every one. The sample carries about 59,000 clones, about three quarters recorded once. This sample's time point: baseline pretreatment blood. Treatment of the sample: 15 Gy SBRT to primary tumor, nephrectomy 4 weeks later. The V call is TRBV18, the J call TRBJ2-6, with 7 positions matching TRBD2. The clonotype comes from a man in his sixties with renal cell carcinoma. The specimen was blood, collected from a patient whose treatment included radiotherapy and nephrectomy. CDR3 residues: CASSSPGRTRSGANVLTF. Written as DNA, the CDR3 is TGTGCCAGCTCATCTCCCGGGAGGACCCGCTCTGGGGCCAACGTCCTGACTTTC.